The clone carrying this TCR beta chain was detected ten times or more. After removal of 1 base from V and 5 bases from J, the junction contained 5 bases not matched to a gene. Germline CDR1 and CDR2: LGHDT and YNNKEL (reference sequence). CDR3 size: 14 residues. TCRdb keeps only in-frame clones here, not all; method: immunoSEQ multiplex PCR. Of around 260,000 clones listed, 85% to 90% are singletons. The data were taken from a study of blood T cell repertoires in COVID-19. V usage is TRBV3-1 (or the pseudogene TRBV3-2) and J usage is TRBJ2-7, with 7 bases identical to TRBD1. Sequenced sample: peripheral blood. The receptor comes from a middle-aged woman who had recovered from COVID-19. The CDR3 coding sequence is TGTGCCAGCAGCCAAGGTTACAGGGGAAACGAGCAGTACTTC. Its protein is CASSQGYRGNEQYF.